A selection of T cell receptor beta chains follows, all from one sample in a study of blood T cells in healthy people across ages. Each CDR3 protein gets one entry after TCRdb re-called the 5' RACE reads with MiXCR. The data contain over 950,000 distinct CDR3 sequences, more than 30% of them seen just once; the ten biggest clones take up roughly 13%. Sequencing used blood. The receptors shown here come from a man aged 18 to 30 in good health. CDR3s include the opening cysteine and the closing phenylalanine or tryptophan. Fields, in order: CDR3 length, D gene, V gene, J gene, clone size, CDR3 DNA, CDR3 protein. A D gene is named only where the DNA matches it firmly. Clone size is given for some rows only: seen once, a few or many times, or a class if the clone is expanded.

>15|TRBD1|TRBV7-9|TRBJ1-1|few
TGTGCCAGCAGCTTAGAGGACAGGGCGCGTTTAGAAGCTTTCTTT
CASSLEDRARLEAFF
>14|-|TRBV20-1|TRBJ1-2|-
TGCAGTGCTAGTAGGGGCGCCCTGAACTATGGCTACACCTTC
CSASRGALNYGYTF
>18|-|TRBV7-8|TRBJ1-5|-
TGTGCCAGCAGCTTAGCGCGAGTGACAGGTCTTAGCAATCAGCCCCAGCATTTT
CASSLARVTGLSNQPQHF
>15|-|TRBV7-2|TRBJ1-1|-
TGTGCCAGCAGCTTAGAGGGACTGGCGAACACTGAAGCTTTCTTT
CASSLEGLANTEAFF
>20|TRBD1|TRBV28|TRBJ2-1|-
TGTGCCAGCAGTTTTGAGAGGACAGGGAAGCGGTTACCTTCCTACAATGAGCAGTTCTTC
CASSFERTGKRLPSYNEQFF
>16|-|TRBV25-1|TRBJ2-3|-
TGTGCCAGCAGTGACGGCTTGACTCTTAGCACAGATACGCAGTATTTT
CASSDGLTLSTDTQYF
>16|TRBD2|TRBV6-1|TRBJ2-1|once
TGTGCCAGCAGTGCCCGCGGGGGGTCCCCCTACAATGAGCAGTTCTTC
CASSARGGSPYNEQFF
>15|-|TRBV7-2|TRBJ1-2|-
TGTGCCAGCAGCTTAGTTCTGGGGGATCTGGGTGGCTACACCTTC
CASSLVLGDLGGYTF
>14|-|TRBV12-3/TRBV12-4|TRBJ1-2|few
TGTGCCAGCGGGAGGATTCTTCAAGACTATGCCTACACCTTC
CASGRILQDYAYTF
>16|-|TRBV20-1|TRBJ2-1|-
TGCAGTGCTTGGGGAACACAGGGACTGGGGGACAATGAGCAGTTCTTC
CSAWGTQGLGDNEQFF
>14|-|TRBV20-1|TRBJ2-5|-
TGCAGTGCTAGAGGTTCACAGGGTACAGAGACCCAGTACTTC
CSARGSQGTETQYF
>16|-|TRBV20-1|TRBJ2-4|-
TGCAGTGCTAGAGATCCTGGGGATAGGGCCAAAAACATTCAGTACTTC
CSARDPGDRAKNIQYF
>15|-|TRBV27|TRBJ2-5|-
TGTGCCAGCAGTTTTACCCTTGTTGAAAGGGAGACCCAGTACTTC
CASSFTLVERETQYF
>15|-|TRBV7-9|TRBJ1-6|-
TGTGCCAGCAGCCCCCGTGGGGGGCGCAATTCACCCCTCCACTTT
CASSPRGGRNSPLHF
>15|-|TRBV28|TRBJ1-5|-
TGTGCTGGCAGTTCCCCGGAGGGATGGGATCAGCCCCGGCATTTT
CAGSSPEGWDQPRHF
>16|-|TRBV4-1|TRBJ2-1|few
TGCGCCAGCAGCCAAGTTGCTAGCGCGATCTACAATGAGCAGTTCTTC
CASSQVASAIYNEQFF
>16|TRBD1|TRBV20-1|TRBJ2-1|-
TGCAGTGCTAGCCTTCCCGGGGACAGGGTCTCCAATGAGCAGTTCTTC
CSASLPGDRVSNEQFF
>14|-|TRBV4-2|TRBJ2-5|-
TGTGCCAGCAGCCAAGATGATCGACAAGAGACCCAGTACTTC
CASSQDDRQETQYF
>15|-|TRBV4-1|TRBJ2-7|-
TGCGCCAGCAGCATACGGGACTTAGGGGGCAATGAGCAGTACTTC
CASSIRDLGGNEQYF
>15|TRBD1|TRBV6-6|TRBJ2-3|once
TGTGCCAGCAGTTACTCGACAGGGGGCACAGAGACGCAGTATTTT
CASSYSTGGTETQYF
>13|TRBD1|TRBV29-1|TRBJ2-1|few
TGCAGCGTTGACAGGGGGTATGGAGATGAGCAGTTCTTC
CSVDRGYGDEQFF
>14|-|TRBV6-5|TRBJ1-1|-
TGTGCCAGCAGTATAAACCCATTGAACACTGAAGCTTTCTTT
CASSINPLNTEAFF
>13|-|TRBV3-1|TRBJ2-1|few
TGTGCCAGCAGCCTCCGGGAGCAAGAGACCCAGTTCTTC
CASSLREQETQFF
>17|TRBD1|TRBV28|TRBJ1-2|-
TGTGCCAGCAGACGACGGGGAGGACAGGGCCACTTGGGGGGCTACACCTTC
CASRRRGGQGHLGGYTF
>17|-|TRBV5-1|TRBJ2-4|once
TGCGCCAGCAGCCAACCCCCCGGTGGGGGACCCAAAAACATTCAGTACTTC
CASSQPPGGGPKNIQYF
>15|TRBD1|TRBV7-2|TRBJ1-1|-
TGTGCCAGCAGCTTAGCCCGGACAGGTACCGCTGAAGCTTTCTTT
CASSLARTGTAEAFF
>13|-|TRBV7-9|TRBJ2-7|few
TGTGCCAGCAGCTTAGGAGGCTTTTACGAGCAGTACTTC
CASSLGGFYEQYF
>16|TRBD2|TRBV7-9|TRBJ2-3|-
TGTGCCAGCAGCCGAGCTAGCGGGGGAGTCACAGATACGCAGTATTTT
CASSRASGGVTDTQYF
>14|-|TRBV11-2|TRBJ2-7|few
TGTGCCAGCAGCTTAGGGGCCAGGATCGACGAGCAGTACTTC
CASSLGARIDEQYF
>16|-|TRBV9|TRBJ1-2|few
TGTGCCAGCAGCGTAGCCGGGAGACCCTGGATCTATGGCTACACCTTC
CASSVAGRPWIYGYTF
>15|-|TRBV30|TRBJ2-1|-
TGTGCCTGGAGTGACGGGGCCAGCTCTTCCAATGAGCAGTTCTTC
CAWSDGASSSNEQFF
>13|TRBD2|TRBV7-2|TRBJ2-1|many
TGTGCCAGCCTAGCGGGGGTATATAATGAGCAGTTCTTC
CASLAGVYNEQFF
>11|-|TRBV27|TRBJ2-1|few
TGTGCCAGCGGACCGTGGGGTGAGCAGTTCTTC
CASGPWGEQFF
>15|-|TRBV5-1|TRBJ2-2|-
TGCGCCAGCAGCACCGGACAGCTAGACACCGGGGAGCTGTTTTTT
CASSTGQLDTGELFF
>15|-|TRBV6-5|TRBJ2-3|-
TGTGCCAGCAGCTCCGCTGGCGTTAGCACAGATACGCGGTATTTT
CASSSAGVSTDTRYF
>13|-|TRBV3-1|TRBJ1-2|-
TGTGCCAGCAGCCGCACTTGGGACTATGGCTACACCTTC
CASSRTWDYGYTF
>16|TRBD2|TRBV7-8|TRBJ2-3|-
TGTGCCAGCAGCTTAGTGAGGACTAGCGGGGCAGATACGCAGTATTTT
CASSLVRTSGADTQYF
>16|TRBD2|TRBV11-1|TRBJ2-3|-
TGTGCCAGCAGCTTCTTAGCGGGGAGAAGCACAGATACGCAGTATTTT
CASSFLAGRSTDTQYF
>17|-|TRBV5-1|TRBJ2-1|-
TGCGCCAGCAGCATAAGGGGCTCGCTGAGCTCCTACAATGAGCAGTTCTTC
CASSIRGSLSSYNEQFF
>13|TRBD1|TRBV20-1|TRBJ1-5|many
TGCAGTGCTAGGGGGACAGGGAATCAGCCCCAGCATTTT
CSARGTGNQPQHF
>15|-|TRBV7-2|TRBJ1-4|-
TGTGCCAGCAGCTTAGACGGGGGGCAAGGTGAAAAACTGTTTTTT
CASSLDGGQGEKLFF
>15|TRBD1|TRBV12-3/TRBV12-4|TRBJ1-2|-
TGTGCCAGCAGTTTAAGGGACAGGGGCTTCTTAGGCTACACCTTC
CASSLRDRGFLGYTF
>13|-|TRBV6-5|TRBJ1-1|few
TGTGCCAGCAGTTACCTACAGGGAACTGAAGCTTTCTTT
CASSYLQGTEAFF